This is a list of T cell receptor beta chains from one sample in a study of blood T cells in healthy people across ages. From the 5' RACE reads, TCRdb called clonotypes with MiXCR, one entry per CDR3 protein. There are under 2,000,000 distinct CDR3 sequences in the sample; around half occur only once, and around 2.1% lies in the top ten. Sequencing used blood. Every receptor here comes from a woman in her forties in good health. CDR3s include the opening cysteine and the closing phenylalanine or tryptophan. A D gene is named only where the DNA matches it firmly. The size entry is marked missing in some rows and otherwise reads once, few, many or a size class.

J gene: TRBJ2-5; clone size: few; CDR3 length: 12; V gene: TRBV6-2/TRBV6-3; D gene: NA; CDR3 protein: CASSNPPETQYF; CDR3 DNA: TGTGCCAGCAGTAATCCCCCGGAGACCCAGTACTTC
J gene: TRBJ1-1; clone size: NA; CDR3 length: 12; V gene: TRBV6-5; D gene: NA; CDR3 protein: CASIPWNTEAFF; CDR3 DNA: TGTGCCAGCATCCCGTGGAACACTGAAGCTTTCTTT
J gene: TRBJ2-1; clone size: once; CDR3 length: 15; V gene: TRBV12-3/TRBV12-4; D gene: NA; CDR3 protein: CASSLVAPPYNEQFF; CDR3 DNA: TGTGCCAGCAGTTTAGTAGCCCCCCCCTACAATGAGCAGTTCTTC
J gene: TRBJ1-6; clone size: NA; CDR3 length: 14; V gene: TRBV18; D gene: TRBD1; CDR3 protein: CASSQKTGTSPLHF; CDR3 DNA: TGTGCCAGCTCACAAAAGACAGGGACTTCACCCCTCCACTTT
J gene: TRBJ2-7; clone size: once; CDR3 length: 11; V gene: TRBV6-2/TRBV6-3; D gene: NA; CDR3 protein: CASSMAEEQYF; CDR3 DNA: TGTGCCAGCAGTATGGCTGAAGAGCAGTACTTC
J gene: TRBJ1-6; clone size: NA; CDR3 length: 17; V gene: TRBV5-1; D gene: NA; CDR3 protein: CASSLEEAGSYNSPLHF; CDR3 DNA: TGCGCCAGCAGCCTGGAAGAGGCGGGGTCCTATAATTCACCCCTCCACTTT
J gene: TRBJ2-1; clone size: few; CDR3 length: 16; V gene: TRBV4-3; D gene: NA; CDR3 protein: CASSQDWQGRPNEQFF; CDR3 DNA: TGCGCCAGCAGCCAAGATTGGCAGGGGAGGCCCAATGAGCAGTTCTTC
J gene: TRBJ2-3; clone size: NA; CDR3 length: 17; V gene: TRBV10-3; D gene: NA; CDR3 protein: CAISVSLGADSTDTQYF; CDR3 DNA: TGTGCCATCAGTGTTTCATTGGGAGCTGATAGCACAGATACGCAGTATTTT
J gene: TRBJ2-3; clone size: few; CDR3 length: 19; V gene: TRBV15; D gene: TRBD2; CDR3 protein: CATSIQASGGDIEVVTQYF; CDR3 DNA: TGTGCCACCAGCATCCAGGCTAGCGGGGGGGACATCGAAGTCGTCACGCAGTATTTT
J gene: TRBJ1-2; clone size: NA; CDR3 length: 15; V gene: TRBV27; D gene: TRBD1; CDR3 protein: CASSSEYLLQGAHTF; CDR3 DNA: TGTGCCAGCAGTTCCGAATACCTATTACAGGGGGCTCACACCTTC